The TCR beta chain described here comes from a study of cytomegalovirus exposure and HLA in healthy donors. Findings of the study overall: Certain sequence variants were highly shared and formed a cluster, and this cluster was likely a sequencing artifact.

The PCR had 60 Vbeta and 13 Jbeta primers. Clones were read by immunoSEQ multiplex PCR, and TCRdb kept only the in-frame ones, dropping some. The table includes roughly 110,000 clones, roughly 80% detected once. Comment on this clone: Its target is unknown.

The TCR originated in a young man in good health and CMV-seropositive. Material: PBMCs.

CDR3 sequence reads: CASSDRGKGAEAFF. DNA of the CDR3: TGTGCCAGCAGTGACAGGGGAAAAGGAGCTGAAGCTTTCTTT. This chain joins TRBV6-1 and TRBJ1-1; the D gene is possibly TRBD1 (6 bases). Trimming pared 3 bases from V and 6 bases from J, leaving 14 bases between. CDR1 and CDR2 from the germline V gene are MNHNS and SASEGT. This CDR3 comprises 14 residues.